Listed below are T cell receptor beta chains from one sample, sequenced in a study of T-cell reconstitution after alpha-beta-depleted transplantation in children. TCRdb re-analysed the PCR reads in MiXCR, keeping a single row per CDR3 protein. The data contain 500,000 to 650,000 distinct CDR3 sequences, roughly 11% of them singletons. The source material was PBMCs, mostly from graft donor cells, sampled 180 days after TCRalphabeta/CD19-depleted stem cell transplant. These receptors all stem from a female patient under 10 years old who had a stem cell transplant for aplastic anemia, so the T cells may come from the graft donor. Each CDR3 is given with its conserved first and last residue. Fields, in order: V gene, clone size, D gene, J gene, CDR3 protein, CDR3 DNA. A D gene is named only where the DNA matches it firmly. Clone size appears in some rows only: once, few, many, or a class for an expanded clone.

>TRBV27|NA|NA|TRBJ1-6
CASTLTATYNSPLHF
TGTGCCAGCACCCTAACAGCGACCTATAATTCACCCCTCCACTTT
>TRBV13|NA|NA|TRBJ2-7
CASSPRGGPGAYEQYF
TGTGCCAGCAGCCCTAGAGGAGGCCCGGGGGCTTACGAGCAGTACTTC
>TRBV12-3/TRBV12-4|NA|NA|TRBJ2-5
CASSFRQAQYF
TGTGCCAGCAGTTTCCGGCAGGCCCAGTACTTC
>TRBV12-3/TRBV12-4|NA|NA|TRBJ2-1
CASPGWGASMHEQFF
TGTGCCAGCCCGGGGTGGGGGGCCTCTATGCATGAGCAGTTCTTC
>TRBV10-3|few|TRBD2|TRBJ2-1
CAIRSSGSGNEQFF
TGTGCCATCAGATCTAGCGGGAGTGGCAATGAGCAGTTCTTC
>TRBV6-1|NA|NA|TRBJ2-3
CASGRQYPTDTQYF
TGTGCCAGCGGGAGACAGTACCCCACAGATACGCAGTATTTT
>TRBV4-3|many|TRBD1|TRBJ2-2
CASSHSDRDYTGELFF
TGCGCCAGCAGCCACTCCGACAGGGATTACACCGGGGAGCTGTTTTTT
>TRBV28|NA|NA|TRBJ2-7
CASRIPGNPTYEQYF
TGTGCCAGCAGAATACCCGGGAACCCGACCTACGAGCAGTACTTC
>TRBV7-8|NA|TRBD1|TRBJ1-1
CASSSGTGHAFF
TGTGCCAGCAGCTCGGGGACAGGGCACGCTTTCTTT
>TRBV20-1|NA|TRBD1|TRBJ1-2
CSAPDRGDYGYTF
TGCAGTGCTCCCGACAGGGGGGACTATGGCTACACCTTC
>TRBV20-1|NA|NA|TRBJ2-6
CSARGPQLSGANVLTF
TGCAGTGCCCGAGGGCCGCAACTCTCTGGGGCCAACGTCCTGACTTTC
>TRBV29-1|few|TRBD2|TRBJ2-7
CSFASSGNEQYF
TGCAGCTTCGCGTCTAGCGGAAACGAGCAGTACTTC
>TRBV28|NA|NA|TRBJ2-7
CASSPPRDKGWGEEGEQYF
TGTGCCAGCAGCCCCCCCCGGGACAAGGGTTGGGGGGAAGAGGGGGAGCAGTACTTC
>TRBV20-1|NA|NA|TRBJ2-2
CSATAAGLKITGELFF
TGCAGTGCTACCGCAGCAGGGCTCAAAATCACCGGGGAGCTGTTTTTT
>TRBV12-3/TRBV12-4|many|NA|TRBJ2-3
CASRDWGGDTQYF
TGTGCCAGTCGGGACTGGGGCGGGGATACGCAGTATTTT
>TRBV3-1|few|NA|TRBJ1-1
CASSQDLGRGCRTEAFF
TGTGCCAGCAGCCAAGATCTAGGCAGGGGTTGTCGGACTGAAGCTTTCTTT
>TRBV20-1|NA|NA|TRBJ2-7
CSGRGGSSYEQYF
TGCAGTGGAAGGGGGGGCAGCTCCTACGAGCAGTACTTC
>TRBV27|NA|NA|TRBJ2-3
CASSSTPDTQYF
TGTGCCAGCAGCTCCACCCCAGATACGCAGTATTTT
>TRBV5-1|NA|TRBD1|TRBJ2-5
CASSWKTGQDETQYF
TGCGCCAGCAGCTGGAAAACGGGACAGGACGAGACCCAGTACTTC
>TRBV7-2|NA|TRBD2|TRBJ2-3
CASSFFSGRASHTQYF
TGTGCCAGCAGCTTTTTCAGCGGGAGGGCCTCTCATACGCAGTATTTT
>TRBV20-1|NA|TRBD1|TRBJ1-3
CSAIRDRAGNTIYF
TGCAGTGCCATCCGGGACAGGGCTGGAAACACCATATATTTT
>TRBV5-1|few|TRBD2|TRBJ2-2
CASSSSGRAFGTGELFF
TGCGCCAGCAGCTCTAGCGGGAGGGCCTTTGGCACCGGGGAGCTGTTTTTT
>TRBV7-8|NA|TRBD2|TRBJ2-5
CASSLSIGTSGSQETQYF
TGTGCCAGCAGCTTATCTATCGGGACTAGCGGATCCCAAGAGACCCAGTACTTC
>TRBV12-3/TRBV12-4|few|NA|TRBJ1-2
CASSLSDGYTF
TGTGCCAGCAGTTTATCTGATGGCTACACCTTC
>TRBV20-1|NA|NA|TRBJ1-1
CSARLPWTSGKNYTEAFF
TGCAGTGCTAGATTACCATGGACTAGTGGCAAGAACTACACTGAAGCTTTCTTT
>TRBV10-3|NA|NA|TRBJ2-1
CAISGTSSDEQFF
TGTGCCATCAGTGGAACTAGTTCCGATGAGCAGTTCTTC
>TRBV7-9|NA|NA|TRBJ2-7
CASSSRGVGEIPYEQYF
TGTGCCAGCAGCTCCCGAGGCGTGGGGGAAATCCCCTACGAGCAGTACTTC
>TRBV4-2|NA|NA|TRBJ2-5
CASSQGVPNYAAQYF
TGTGCCAGCAGCCAAGGAGTTCCTAATTATGCGGCCCAGTACTTC
>TRBV7-2|many|TRBD2|TRBJ2-6
CASSPSGRVGANVLTF
TGTGCCAGCAGCCCTAGCGGGAGGGTTGGGGCCAACGTCCTGACTTTC
>TRBV29-1|few|TRBD2|TRBJ2-5
CSVEGLAYETQYF
TGCAGCGTTGAAGGACTAGCGTACGAGACCCAGTACTTC
>TRBV7-2|few|NA|TRBJ2-5
CASSRKVGSEETQYF
TGTGCCAGCAGCCGTAAAGTAGGCAGCGAAGAGACCCAGTACTTC
>TRBV14|few|NA|TRBJ2-4
CASSQGGRDIQYF
TGTGCCAGCAGCCAGGGGGGTCGGGACATTCAGTACTTC
>TRBV6-2/TRBV6-3|NA|TRBD1|TRBJ1-2
CASSFSTGGPYGYTF
TGTGCCAGCAGTTTTTCGACAGGGGGGCCCTATGGCTACACCTTC
>TRBV29-1|few|NA|TRBJ2-5
CSAEGGWGVETQYF
TGCAGCGCTGAGGGGGGATGGGGCGTGGAGACCCAGTACTTC
>TRBV7-8|few|NA|TRBJ2-1
CASSRSPRSVSSYNEQFF
TGTGCCAGCAGCCGGTCTCCTCGCTCAGTGAGCTCCTACAATGAGCAGTTCTTC
>TRBV6-2/TRBV6-3|few|TRBD1|TRBJ1-5
CASRNRGQQPQHF
TGTGCCAGCAGGAACAGGGGACAACAGCCCCAGCATTTT
>TRBV7-8|few|TRBD2|TRBJ2-1
CASSLAAGLASSSYNEQFF
TGTGCCAGCAGCTTAGCGGCGGGACTAGCGTCAAGCTCCTACAATGAGCAGTTCTTC
>TRBV12-3/TRBV12-4|few|NA|TRBJ2-1
CATFSGHNEQFF
TGTGCCACCTTTAGCGGTCACAATGAGCAGTTCTTC
>TRBV14|few|NA|TRBJ1-6
CASSPTQNSPLHF
TGTGCCAGCAGCCCGACACAGAATTCACCCCTCCACTTT
>TRBV5-1|NA|NA|TRBJ2-3
CASSLRSTLPSTDTQYF
TGCGCCAGCAGCCTACGCTCGACCCTACCCAGTACAGATACGCAGTATTTT
>TRBV28|NA|NA|TRBJ2-5
CASNEKGKTQYF
TGTGCCAGCAACGAAAAGGGAAAGACCCAGTACTTC
>TRBV6-1|many|TRBD1|TRBJ1-2
CASIPGQGMGYTF
TGTGCCAGCATCCCGGGACAGGGGATGGGCTACACCTTC
>TRBV5-1|few|TRBD1|TRBJ1-2
CASSLAGTANYGYTF
TGCGCCAGCAGCTTAGCCGGGACAGCTAACTATGGCTACACCTTC
>TRBV7-2|few|TRBD2|TRBJ2-1
CASSPELAGPYNEQFF
TGTGCCAGCAGCCCCGAACTAGCGGGACCGTACAATGAGCAGTTCTTC
>TRBV29-1|many|NA|TRBJ2-5
CSVALETQYF
TGCAGCGTTGCGCTAGAGACCCAGTACTTC
>TRBV11-3|NA|TRBD1|TRBJ2-3
CASSLSTGASLDTQYF
TGTGCCAGCAGCTTGAGCACAGGGGCCTCTCTAGATACGCAGTATTTT
>TRBV4-3|NA|NA|TRBJ2-1
CASSQDKYWGGPPGDEQFF
TGCGCCAGCAGCCAAGATAAGTATTGGGGAGGCCCGCCAGGGGATGAGCAGTTCTTC